The 24 T cell receptor beta chains reported below all come from one sample, sequenced in a study of blood T cells in healthy people across ages. Through a sample-barcoded 5' primer and a J-beta primer mix, a second PCR was run for roughly 6 to 11 cycles. TCRdb passed the 5' RACE reads through MiXCR, listing each CDR3 protein once. The sample contains approximately 1.5 million distinct CDR3 sequences, about 31% of which appear only once. The source material was blood. Receptors originate from a woman aged 25-40 years in good health.

This clonotype was seen at least ten times. V usage is TRBV20-1 and J usage is TRBJ2-7; a weak D match, TRBD1 (5 bases). Trimming removed 2 bases at V and 4 bases at J, with 15 bases between. Germline V gene sequence: CDR1 DFQATT, CDR2 SNEGSKA (reference sequence). The CDR3 sequence is 14 residues long. The CDR3 region is CSARRTQGWYEQYF. CDR3 bases: TGCAGTGCTAGAAGAACGCAGGGCTGGTACGAGCAGTACTTC.

This clonotype was detected a few times. A junction boundary mismatches the germline segment, possibly from a read error. This chain links TRBV20-1 with TRBJ2-5, with a weak D call TRBD2 (5 bases). The CDR3 extends over 14 amino acids. Germline V CDR1 and CDR2: DFQATT, SNEGSKA (reference sequence). This CDR3 is CSARDATSQETQYF. In DNA, the CDR3 is TGCAGCGCTAGAGATGCAACTAGCCAAGAGACCCAGTACTTC.

A few counts support this clonotype. The junction does not match germline at one end; this may be a read error. The chain uses TRBV2 and TRBJ2-1, with TRBD2 matching over 8 bases. Per the germline V gene, CDR1 is SNHLY and CDR2 is FYNNEI. The CDR3 runs to 15 residues. CDR3: CASREGAGANNEQFF. CDR3 coding DNA: TGTGCCAGCAGGGAAGGAGCGGGAGCAAACAATGAGCAGTTCTTC.

This clonotype was counted between two and nine times. The J gene is TRBJ1-5, the V gene TRBV7-9, with no clear D. The germline V gene has CDR1 SEHNR and CDR2 FQNEAQ (reference sequence). V lost 4 bases, J lost 7 bases, and 14 bases lay in between. This CDR3 comprises 14 residues. The CDR3 nucleotides read TGTGCCAGCAGCTCAGAGGAGGGTTGGCAGCCCCAGCATTTT. Translated: CASSSEEGWQPQHF.

The V gene is TRBV4-1, the J gene TRBJ2-5; TRBD2 matches 8 bases. Looked up from germline, CDR1 is MGHRA and CDR2 is YSYEKL. V lost 2 bases, J lost 11 bases, and 16 bases stayed unmatched. This CDR3 spans 16 amino acids. CDR3 sequence reads: CASSQTWGLGSNKQYF. The CDR3 DNA follows: TGCGCCAGCAGCCAAACCTGGGGACTAGGGTCAAATAAGCAGTACTTC.

This clonotype has just a few counts. This chain links TRBV5-1 with TRBJ2-3; weak D call: TRBD1 (5 bases). V shed 1 base and J shed 5 bases, with 11 bases lying between them. Germline V gene data show CDR1 as SGHRS and CDR2 as YFSETQ. This CDR3 is 14 amino acids long. The CDR3 protein is CASSLLQVKDTQYF. For the CDR3, the DNA is TGCGCCAGCAGCTTGTTACAGGTTAAAGATACGCAGTATTTT.

The J gene is TRBJ1-6, the V gene TRBV14; possible D gene TRBD1, 5 bases. V was trimmed by 2 bases and J by 2 bases, leaving 7 bases between them. Germline V gene sequence: CDR1 SGHDN, CDR2 FVKESK. This CDR3 spans 15 amino acids. As DNA, the CDR3 is TGTGCCAGCAGCCAACGGGGGACCTATAATTCACCCCTCCACTTT. This codes for CASSQRGTYNSPLHF.

This clonotype was seen ten or more times. The chain carries TRBV5-1 and TRBJ1-6; 10 positions match TRBD1. This CDR3 region has 16 residues. Unmatched junction bases numbered 7, after V lost 3 bases and J lost 7 bases. The germline gives CDR1 SGHRS, CDR2 YFSETQ. Written as DNA, the CDR3 is TGCGCCAGCAGCTCTTTGGGACAGGGGCTAAATTCACCCCTCCACTTT. Protein: CASSSLGQGLNSPLHF.

This chain links TRBV7-6 with TRBJ2-1, with 9 positions matching TRBD2. CDR3 length: 16 amino acids. V lost 1 base and J lost 4; bases outside the gene matches: 5. Germline V gives CDR1 SGHVS, CDR2 FNYEAQ. CDR3 nucleotides: TGTGCCAGCAGCTTAGGGTGGCGGGGGGGGTACAATGAGCAGTTCTTC. Encoded protein: CASSLGWRGGYNEQFF.

This clonotype was seen a few times. The rearrangement uses TRBV7-3 and TRBJ2-7, with D unresolved. With 2 bases removed from V and 2 bases from J, the gap between germline ends came to 13 bases. The CDR3 spans 15 residues. CDR1 and CDR2 from the germline V gene are SGHTA and FQGTGA. CDR3 residues: CASSLQQPPPYEQYF. The CDR3 bases are TGTGCCAGCAGCTTACAACAACCCCCTCCCTACGAGCAGTACTTC.

V usage is TRBV9 and J usage is TRBJ2-3, with 10 nucleotides matching TRBD2. The CDR3 totals 18 residues. The J segment lost 4 bases and the V segment lost 5 bases, leaving 16 bases of the junction unmatched. CDR1 is SGDLS, CDR2 YYNGEE, per germline. The CDR3 coding sequence is TGTGCCAGCAGTACACTGAAGGTAGCGGGAGGCAGGGCAGATACGCAGTATTTT. This codes for CASSTLKVAGGRADTQYF.

The rearrangement uses TRBV5-1 and TRBJ2-7; a weak D match, TRBD2 (5 bases). Germline loops: CDR1 SGHRS, CDR2 YFSETQ. The CDR3 totals 14 residues. Deletions cut 2 bases from V and 3 bases from J, with 12 bases between. CDR3 residues: CASSLRYGDYEQYF. The CDR3 coding sequence is TGCGCCAGCAGCTTACGTTACGGGGACTACGAGCAGTACTTC.

V and J are TRBV27 and TRBJ1-2; D remains ambiguous. CDR1 and CDR2 from the germline V gene are MNHEY and SMNVEV (reference sequence). The CDR3 covers 15 residues. The V gene lost 2 bases and the J gene lost 4 bases, with 14 bases spanning the gap. CDR3 residues: CASSLERTACYGYTF. The CDR3 region has the DNA TGTGCCAGCAGTTTAGAGAGGACGGCCTGCTATGGCTACACCTTC.

This chain uses TRBV18 with TRBJ2-7; D is perhaps TRBD1 (5 bases). Germline CDR1 KGHSH, CDR2 LQKENI. Trimming cost V 3 bases and J 6 bases, with 9 bases left between them. This CDR3 contains 12 residues. CDR3 amino acids: CASSPDTVEQYF. CDR3 nucleotide sequence: TGTGCCAGCTCACCGGACACGGTCGAGCAGTACTTC.

This clonotype was found a few times. The genes are TRBV30 and TRBJ2-7; D unclear. The CDR3 has 13 residues. Germline CDR1 reads GTSNPN; CDR2 reads SVGIG (reference sequence). V lost 2 bases and J 1 base, leaving 9 bases between the germline ends. The CDR3 sequence: CAWSTRQSYEQYF. CDR3 DNA: TGTGCCTGGAGTACAAGGCAGTCCTACGAGCAGTACTTC.

The CDR3 DNA reads as TGTGCCAGCACGGGGGGGGTGGAGCAGTACTTC. This gives the protein CASTGGVEQYF. This chain links TRBV12-3 or TRBV12-4 with TRBJ2-7; 8 bases agree with TRBD2. J was trimmed by 7 bases and V by 7 bases; bases with no gene match: 3. This CDR3 contains 11 residues.

The chain carries TRBV28 and TRBJ2-1; 14 nucleotides align to TRBD2. V gave up 7 bases and J gave up 9 bases; unmatched junction bases: 8. In germline, CDR1 is MDHEN, CDR2 SYDVKM. The CDR3 length is 15 residues. The CDR3 loop reads CASNRLAGGTFEQFF. The CDR3 bases are TGTGCCAGCAATCGACTAGCGGGAGGGACCTTTGAGCAGTTCTTC.

This clonotype came up a few times. V usage is TRBV20-1 and J usage is TRBJ2-1; the D gene is possibly TRBD2 (5 bases). Trimming removed 6 bases from V and 9 bases from J, with 24 bases in between. Per germline, CDR1 DFQATT and CDR2 SNEGSKA (reference sequence). The CDR3 runs 15 residues. This chain's CDR3 is CSAHVADRGLFEQFF. The DNA of the CDR3 is TGCAGTGCCCACGTCGCGGACCGAGGGCTATTTGAGCAGTTCTTC.

The gene calls are TRBV5-1 and TRBJ2-5; D possibly corresponds to TRBD2 (6 bases). This CDR3 spans 15 amino acids. The V gene lost 4 bases and the J gene lost 4 bases, with 17 bases spanning the gap. CDR1 and CDR2 from the germline V gene are SGHRS and YFSETQ. CDR3: CASSPQAGSGETQYF. The CDR3 DNA sequence: TGCGCCAGCAGCCCCCAAGCGGGTTCAGGAGAGACCCAGTACTTC. Filled out from reference TRBV5-1 and TRBJ2-5, the complete variable domain reads KAGVTQTPRYLIKTRGQQVTLSCSPISGHRSVSWYQQTPGQGLQFLFEYFSETQRNKGNFPGRFSGRQFSNSRSEMNVSTLELGDSALYLCASSPQAGSGETQYFGPGTRLLVL.

Here the CDR3 DNA reads TGTGCCAGCAGTGGAGGACGGCACCTCTATGGCTACACCTTC. Its protein is CASSGGRHLYGYTF. The chain couples TRBV6-1 to TRBJ1-2; D not resolved. V dropped 4 bases and J dropped 4 bases, with 13 bases sitting between them. The CDR3 totals 14 residues. Germline V lookup: CDR1 MNHNS, CDR2 SASEGT.

This chain links TRBV15 with TRBJ1-1; D not certain. Germline V CDR1 and CDR2: LNHNV, YYDKDF (reference sequence). This CDR3 has 16 residues. Trimming removed 1 base from V and 4 bases from J, with 16 bases in between. The CDR3 sequence: CATSRVSSRGGTEAFF. For the CDR3, the DNA is TGTGCCACCAGCAGAGTATCGAGTCGAGGAGGCACTGAAGCTTTCTTT. Filled out from reference TRBV15 and TRBJ1-1, the complete variable domain reads DAMVIQNPRYQVTQFGKPVTLSCSQTLNHNVMYWYQQKSSQAPKLLFHYYDKDFNNEADTPDNFQSRRPNTSFCFLDIRSPGLGDTAMYLCATSRVSSRGGTEAFFGQGTRLTVV.

V is TRBV7-2 and J is TRBJ2-7; 7 positions match TRBD1. CDR3 length equals 16 residues. With V trimmed by 5 bases and J by 7 bases, 17 bases remained unmatched. Germline CDR1 is SGHTA and CDR2 is FQGNSA. The CDR3 region is CASSLGQAGLSIEQYF. Written as DNA, the CDR3 is TGTGCCAGCAGCCTCGGACAGGCCGGACTTTCGATTGAGCAGTACTTC.

The V call is TRBV2, the J call TRBJ2-2; D gene unclear. V lost 6 bases, J lost 4 bases, and 15 bases lay in between. Germline V gene lookup returns CDR1 SNHLY and CDR2 FYNNEI. This CDR3 is 15 amino acids long. CDR3 sequence: CASSPTITGTGELFF. The CDR3 region has the DNA TGTGCCAGCAGCCCGACAATCACGGGCACCGGGGAGCTGTTTTTT.

The V call is TRBV28, the J call TRBJ2-7; 9 bases agree with TRBD1. Germline loops: CDR1 MDHEN, CDR2 SYDVKM. The J segment lost 5 bases and the V segment lost 2 bases, leaving 7 bases of the junction unmatched. The CDR3 length is 15 residues. In DNA, the CDR3 is TGTGCCAGCAGTTTACAGGGACAGGGTGTCCACGAGCAGTACTTC. Its protein is CASSLQGQGVHEQYF.